These 18 T cell receptor beta chains were sequenced from one sample in a study of persistence of HIV-infected CD4 T cells. What these receptors recognize is not known. An overlapping HIV-1 Gag peptide pool stimulated these cells at roughly 0.97 ug/peptide/mL. Memory cells lacking CD40L and CD69 with high CD45RO were sorted. The immunoSEQ assay was version 4, run in survey mode. Measured with immunoSEQ multiplex PCR; TCRdb has only the in-frame clones, and not every one. This sample has over 60,000 clones, with about four fifths found just once. The sequences come from CD4+ T cells sorted from PBMCs after roughly 18-hour stimulation, collected from a patient who received antiretroviral therapy. Receptor source: an adult man with HIV who was CMV-seropositive.

A few counts support this clone. This chain uses TRBV27 with TRBJ1-1, with 10 nucleotides matching TRBD1. Germline-derived CDR1 and CDR2 are MNHEY and SMNVEV (reference sequence). This CDR3 contains 13 residues. Losses at the gene ends were 8 bases for V and 3 bases for J; bases not matched to a gene: 3. The CDR3 protein is CASGGQGDTEAFF. DNA of the CDR3: TGTGCCAGCGGCGGACAGGGGGACACTGAAGCTTTCTTT.

This clone was found once. The chain combines TRBV9 with TRBJ2-2, with TRBD2 matching over 11 bases. CDR1 and CDR2 from the germline V gene are SGDLS and YYNGEE. There are 18 residues in the CDR3. With 0 bases clipped from V and 2 bases from J, the junction kept 6 bases outside the gene matches. CDR3 protein: CASSVELAGDLNTGELFF. CDR3 in DNA: TGTGCCAGCAGCGTAGAACTAGCGGGGGACCTAAACACCGGGGAGCTGTTTTTT.

The V and J genes are TRBV5-1 and TRBJ1-1, with unresolved D. The germline V gene encodes CDR1 SGHRS and CDR2 YFSETQ. Trimming removed 4 bases from V and 3 bases from J, with 7 bases in between. The CDR3 consists of 12 residues. The DNA for the CDR3 is TGCGCCAGCAGCGTGGGGTACACTGAAGCTTTCTTT. This encodes CASSVGYTEAFF.

This clone turned up a few times. The chain carries TRBV6-5 and TRBJ1-5; tentative D call: TRBD1 (6 bases). The CDR3 has 15 residues. V was clipped by 5 bases and J by 1 base, with 12 bases between them. CDR1 and CDR2 from the germline V gene are MNHEY and SVGAGI. CDR3 DNA sequence: TGTGCCAGCAGTCTCAGTACAGGGAGCAATCAGCCCCAGCATTTT. Protein product: CASSLSTGSNQPQHF.

This chain joins TRBV3-1 (or the pseudogene TRBV3-2) and TRBJ2-7; D is ambiguous. In germline, CDR1 is LGHDT, CDR2 YNNKEL (reference sequence). The ends were cut back, 1 base at V and 5 bases at J, with 6 bases in the middle. This CDR3 region has 12 residues. Here the CDR3 reads CASSQVNNEQYF. CDR3 nucleotides: TGTGCCAGCAGCCAAGTTAACAACGAGCAGTACTTC.

CDR3 coding DNA: TGCGCCAGCAGCTTAACGGGACAGGGACGCGACGAGCAGTACTTC. Translated, it gives CASSLTGQGRDEQYF. V is TRBV5-1 and J is TRBJ2-7; 9 bases map to TRBD1. The germline CDR1 and CDR2 sequences are SGHRS and YFSETQ. Trimming took 2 bases from V and 5 from J; bases not matched to a gene: 8. The CDR3 sequence is 15 residues long.

This clone was recorded a few times. This rearrangement joins TRBV5-4 to TRBJ1-2; TRBD1 is a possible D gene (6 bases). V was pared by 0 bases and J by 3 bases, with 6 bases between. The germline CDR1 and CDR2 sequences are SGHNT and YYREEE (reference sequence). The CDR3 covers 13 residues. CDR3 bases: TGTGCCAGCAGCTTGGACAGGGACTATGGCTACACCTTC. The encoded protein is CASSLDRDYGYTF.

The rearrangement uses TRBV6-5 and TRBJ1-1; 7 positions match TRBD1. V shed 11 bases and J 4 bases; nucleotides not matched to a gene: 13. Germline CDR1 is MNHEY and CDR2 is SVGAGI. The CDR3 contains 14 residues. CDR3 loop: CASRKGAFGTEAFF. Here the CDR3 DNA reads TGTGCCTCCCGGAAGGGGGCATTTGGCACTGAAGCTTTCTTT.

The chain recombines TRBV3-1 (or the pseudogene TRBV3-2) with TRBJ1-6; D might be TRBD1 (6 bases). CDR3 length equals 16 residues. Germline loops: CDR1 LGHDT, CDR2 YNNKEL (reference sequence). The germline V and J ends were trimmed by 4 bases and 7 bases, with 17 bases remaining between them. CDR3 sequence: CASSPRPGAANSPLHF. For the CDR3, the DNA is TGTGCCAGCAGCCCCCGCCCAGGGGCTGCGAATTCACCCCTCCACTTT.

The chain carries TRBV12-3 or TRBV12-4 and TRBJ2-7; D is possibly TRBD1 (6 bases). V lost 2 bases, J lost 5 bases, and 10 bases lay in between. The CDR3 is 13 residues long. This CDR3 reads CASSLYAGDEQYF. The CDR3 DNA sequence: TGTGCCAGCAGTTTATACGCAGGGGACGAGCAGTACTTC.

This rearrangement joins TRBV6-1 to TRBJ1-5, with D tentatively TRBD1 (6 bases). Germline loops: CDR1 MNHNS, CDR2 SASEGT. This CDR3 region has 18 residues. Trimming removed 4 bases from V and 3 bases from J, with 22 bases in between. DNA for the CDR3: TGTGCCAGCAGTGCACTTATCGGACAAGGGGGTTCCAATCAGCCCCAGCATTTT. The encoded protein is CASSALIGQGGSNQPQHF.

The genes are TRBV4-1 and TRBJ1-2; maybe TRBD1 (5 bases). The V and J ends lost 0 bases and 7 bases respectively, with 9 bases between them. The germline gives CDR1 MGHRA, CDR2 YSYEKL. The CDR3 runs 13 residues. CDR3 in amino acids: CASSQDRGLGYTF. As DNA, the CDR3 is TGCGCCAGCAGCCAAGATCGGGGACTTGGCTACACCTTC.

This clone has only a few counts. CDR3 protein: CASTRQGVSGANVLTF. The CDR3 DNA reads TGTGCCAGTACCAGACAGGGGGTCTCTGGGGCCAACGTCCTGACTTTC. This chain joins TRBV19 and TRBJ2-6, with 9 bases aligning to TRBD1. Unmatched junction bases numbered 4, after V lost 7 bases and J lost 0 bases. The CDR3 has 16 residues. CDR1 is LNHDA and CDR2 is SQIVND in the germline V gene (reference sequence).

This clone showed up just a few times. The rearrangement joins TRBV2 to TRBJ1-4; TRBD1 matches 7 bases. This CDR3 has 15 residues. Germline trimming cut 3 bases from V and 5 bases from J; bases unmatched to any gene: 6. Germline V CDR1 and CDR2: SNHLY, FYNNEI. CDR3 amino acids: CASSEKGAENEKLFF. The CDR3 nucleotides read TGTGCCAGCAGTGAGAAGGGGGCGGAAAATGAAAAACTGTTTTTT. Filled out from reference TRBV2 and TRBJ1-4, the complete variable domain reads EPEVTQTPSHQVTQMGQEVILRCVPISNHLYFYWYRQILGQKVEFLVSFYNNEISEKSEIFDDQFSVERPDGSNFTLKIRSTKLEDSAMYFCASSEKGAENEKLFFGSGTQLSVL.

This sequence joins TRBV18 and TRBJ1-1; D not resolved. Germline V gives CDR1 KGHSH, CDR2 LQKENI. The V and J ends lost 0 bases and 1 base respectively, with 12 bases between them. This CDR3 contains 16 residues. As DNA, the CDR3 is TGTGCCAGCTCACCACCGAACTCCCAAGGGAACACTGAAGCTTTCTTT. This translates into CASSPPNSQGNTEAFF.

The chain combines TRBV5-1 with TRBJ1-6; tentative D call: TRBD1 (5 bases). The CDR3 covers 14 residues. With 3 bases removed from V and 7 bases from J, the gap between germline ends came to 11 bases. Germline lookup yields CDR1 SGHRS and CDR2 YFSETQ. The CDR3 DNA follows: TGCGCCAGCAGCTCCGGGACGGGAAATTCACCCCTCCACTTT. Translating it yields CASSSGTGNSPLHF. The full variable domain, in which reference TRBV5-1 and TRBJ1-6 provide the parts outside the CDR3, is KAGVTQTPRYLIKTRGQQVTLSCSPISGHRSVSWYQQTPGQGLQFLFEYFSETQRNKGNFPGRFSGRQFSNSRSEMNVSTLELGDSALYLCASSSGTGNSPLHFGNGTRLTVT.

The chain is built from TRBV20-1 and TRBJ2-1; 10 bases are a match to TRBD2. The CDR3 extends over 15 amino acids. In germline, CDR1 is DFQATT, CDR2 SNEGSKA (reference sequence). V shed 3 bases and J 2 bases; nucleotides not matched to a gene: 4. The CDR3 bases are TGCAGTGCTAGTTGGCTAGCGGGGGCCTACAATGAGCAGTTCTTC. Protein sequence: CSASWLAGAYNEQFF.

Worth noting for this clone: This CDR3 is also generated by other DNA sequences in the sample. This chain links TRBV2 with TRBJ1-4; D is uncertain. The CDR3 length is 12 residues. CDR1 and CDR2 from the germline V gene are SNHLY and FYNNEI. Trimming cost V 6 bases and J 3 bases, with 5 bases left between them. CDR3: CASRVSNEKLFF. The CDR3 DNA follows: TGTGCCAGCAGGGTCTCTAATGAAAAACTGTTTTTT. Filled out from reference TRBV2 and TRBJ1-4, the complete variable domain reads EPEVTQTPSHQVTQMGQEVILRCVPISNHLYFYWYRQILGQKVEFLVSFYNNEISEKSEIFDDQFSVERPDGSNFTLKIRSTKLEDSAMYFCASRVSNEKLFFGSGTQLSVL.